The sequence of this T cell receptor (beta chain) was determined in a study of regulatory T cells in long-lasting Graves disease. The time point here: persistent/refractory GD, antithyroid drugs over 5 years with positive TRAb. Extracted PBMC RNA gave rise to the TCR library. Germline CDR1 and CDR2: LNHDA and SQIVND (reference sequence). The CDR3 sequence is 16 residues long. J was trimmed by 0 bases and V by 5 bases; bases with no gene match: 5. Construction of TCR beta libraries relied on iRepertoire HTBI primers and on Arm-PCR targeting CDR3 regions. Via MiXCR, TCRdb re-called the multiplex PCR reads, giving one row per CDR3 protein. The sample records about 430,000 distinct CDR3 sequences, 21% being singletons.

The sequenced sample was peripheral blood mononuclear cells (PBMCs), obtained when the disease was refractory, from a patient treated with antithyroid drugs. This TCR came from a female donor with Graves disease. The V call is TRBV19, the J call TRBJ2-2; 8 nucleotides align to TRBD2. Here the CDR3 reads CASSLTSAANTGELFF. CDR3 sequence (DNA): TGTGCCAGTAGTTTGACTAGCGCCGCGAACACCGGGGAGCTGTTTTTT.